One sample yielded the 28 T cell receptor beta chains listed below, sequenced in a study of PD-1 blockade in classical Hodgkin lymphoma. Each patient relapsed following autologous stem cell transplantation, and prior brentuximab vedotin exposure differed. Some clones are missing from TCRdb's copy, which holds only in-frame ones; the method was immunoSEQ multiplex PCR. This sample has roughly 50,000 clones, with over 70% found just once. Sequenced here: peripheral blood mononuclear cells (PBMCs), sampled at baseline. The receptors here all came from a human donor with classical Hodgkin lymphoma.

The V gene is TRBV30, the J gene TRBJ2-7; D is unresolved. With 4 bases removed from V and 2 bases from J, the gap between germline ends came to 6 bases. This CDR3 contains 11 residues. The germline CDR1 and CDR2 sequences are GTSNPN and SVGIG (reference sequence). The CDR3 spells CAWKVPYEQYF. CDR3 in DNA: TGTGCCTGGAAGGTCCCCTACGAGCAGTACTTC.

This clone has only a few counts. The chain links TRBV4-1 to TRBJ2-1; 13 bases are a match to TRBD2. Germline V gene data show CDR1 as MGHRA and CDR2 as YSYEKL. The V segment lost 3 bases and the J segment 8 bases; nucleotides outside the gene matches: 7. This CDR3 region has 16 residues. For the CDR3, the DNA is TGCGCCAGCAGCCAGACCGGGACTAGCGGGAACGATGAGCAGTTCTTC. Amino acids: CASSQTGTSGNDEQFF.

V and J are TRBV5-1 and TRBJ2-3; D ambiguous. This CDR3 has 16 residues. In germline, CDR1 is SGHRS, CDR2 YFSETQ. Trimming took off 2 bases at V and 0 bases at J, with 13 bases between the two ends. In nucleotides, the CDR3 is TGCGCCAGCAGCTTTTCAAAATCATCTAGCACAGATACGCAGTATTTT. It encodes CASSFSKSSSTDTQYF.

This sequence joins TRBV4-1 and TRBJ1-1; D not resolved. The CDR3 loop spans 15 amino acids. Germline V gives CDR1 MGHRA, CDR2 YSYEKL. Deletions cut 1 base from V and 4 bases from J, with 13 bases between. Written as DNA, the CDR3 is TGCGCCAGCAGCCAAGGATTCTTTGGCGGCACTGAAGCTTTCTTT. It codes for CASSQGFFGGTEAFF.

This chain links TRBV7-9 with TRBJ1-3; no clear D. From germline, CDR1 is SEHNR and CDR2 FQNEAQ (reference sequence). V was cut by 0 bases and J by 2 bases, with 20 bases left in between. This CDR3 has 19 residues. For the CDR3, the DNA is TGTGCCAGCAGCTTAGCGCTGGGATCTACTTCCCTACCTGGAAACACCATATATTTT. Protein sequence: CASSLALGSTSLPGNTIYF.

CDR3 DNA sequence: TGCGCCAGCAGCTTGGACGGCTTAGGGCCCCAGCATTTT. Protein sequence: CASSLDGLGPQHF. The chain is built from TRBV5-1 and TRBJ1-5; D is ambiguous. The germline CDR1 and CDR2 sequences are SGHRS and YFSETQ. V shed 0 bases and J shed 9 bases, with 10 bases lying between them. This CDR3 comprises 13 residues. Full variable domain (missing parts from reference TRBV5-1 and TRBJ1-5): KAGVTQTPRYLIKTRGQQVTLSCSPISGHRSVSWYQQTPGQGLQFLFEYFSETQRNKGNFPGRFSGRQFSNSRSEMNVSTLELGDSALYLCASSLDGLGPQHFGDGTRLSIL.

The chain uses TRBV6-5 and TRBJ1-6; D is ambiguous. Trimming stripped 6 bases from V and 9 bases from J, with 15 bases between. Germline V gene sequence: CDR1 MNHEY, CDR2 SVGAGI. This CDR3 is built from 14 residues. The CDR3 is CASRTVGRSSPLHF. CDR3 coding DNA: TGTGCCAGCAGAACAGTGGGAAGGTCTTCACCCCTCCACTTT.

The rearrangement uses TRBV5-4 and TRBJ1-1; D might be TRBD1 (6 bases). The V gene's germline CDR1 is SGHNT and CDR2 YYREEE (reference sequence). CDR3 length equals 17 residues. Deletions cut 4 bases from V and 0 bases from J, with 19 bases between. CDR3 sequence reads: CASSALTGGGMNTEAFF. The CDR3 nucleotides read TGTGCCAGCAGCGCGCTGACAGGAGGAGGCATGAACACTGAAGCTTTCTTT.

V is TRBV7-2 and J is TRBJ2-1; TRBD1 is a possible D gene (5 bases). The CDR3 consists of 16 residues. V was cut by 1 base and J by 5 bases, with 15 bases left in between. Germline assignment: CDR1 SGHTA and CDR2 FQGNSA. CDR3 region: CASSLGRAGAHNEQFF. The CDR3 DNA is TGTGCCAGCAGCTTAGGTAGGGCTGGGGCCCACAATGAGCAGTTCTTC. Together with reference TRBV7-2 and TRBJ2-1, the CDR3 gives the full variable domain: GAGVSQSPSNKVTEKGKDVELRCDPISGHTALYWYRQSLGQGLEFLIYFQGNSAPDKSGLPSDRFSAERTGGSVSTLTIQRTQQEDSAVYLCASSLGRAGAHNEQFFGPGTRLTVL.

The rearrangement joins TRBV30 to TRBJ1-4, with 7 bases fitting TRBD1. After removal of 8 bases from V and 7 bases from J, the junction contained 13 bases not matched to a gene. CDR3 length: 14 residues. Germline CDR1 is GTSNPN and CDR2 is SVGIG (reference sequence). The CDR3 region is CAGRGPGTAEKLFF. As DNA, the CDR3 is TGTGCCGGGCGCGGCCCGGGGACAGCTGAAAAACTGTTTTTT.

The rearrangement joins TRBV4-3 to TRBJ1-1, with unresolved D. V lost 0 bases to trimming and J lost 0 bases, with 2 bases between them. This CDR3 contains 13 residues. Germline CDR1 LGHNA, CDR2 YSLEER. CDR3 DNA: TGCGCCAGCAGCCAAGAAGTGAACACTGAAGCTTTCTTT. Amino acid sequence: CASSQEVNTEAFF.

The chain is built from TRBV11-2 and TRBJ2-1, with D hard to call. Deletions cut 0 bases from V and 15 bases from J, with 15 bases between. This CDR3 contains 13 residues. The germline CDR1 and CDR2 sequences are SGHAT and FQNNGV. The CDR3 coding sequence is TGTGCCAGCAGCTTAGATCACAACACCCCCCTGTTCTTC. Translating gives CASSLDHNTPLFF.

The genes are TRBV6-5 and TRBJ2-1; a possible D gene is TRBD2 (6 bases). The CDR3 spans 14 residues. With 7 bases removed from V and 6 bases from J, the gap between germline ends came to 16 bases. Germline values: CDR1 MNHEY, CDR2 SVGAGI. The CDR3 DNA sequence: TGTGCCAGCACCGCCGGGACTTACCTCAATGAGCAGTTCTTC. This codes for CASTAGTYLNEQFF.

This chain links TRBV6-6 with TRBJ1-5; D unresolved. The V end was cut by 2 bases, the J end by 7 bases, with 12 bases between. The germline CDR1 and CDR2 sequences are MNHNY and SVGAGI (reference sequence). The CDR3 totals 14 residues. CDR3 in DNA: TGTGCCAGCAGTTACGATGGGGATCCACAGCCCCAGCATTTT. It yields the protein CASSYDGDPQPQHF.

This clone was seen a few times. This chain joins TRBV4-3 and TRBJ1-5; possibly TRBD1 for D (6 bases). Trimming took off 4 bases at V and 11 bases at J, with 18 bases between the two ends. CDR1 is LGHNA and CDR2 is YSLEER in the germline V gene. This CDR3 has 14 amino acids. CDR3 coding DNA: TGCGCCAGCAGCCCTCAATGGCGGGACACCGCCCAGCATTTT. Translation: CASSPQWRDTAQHF.

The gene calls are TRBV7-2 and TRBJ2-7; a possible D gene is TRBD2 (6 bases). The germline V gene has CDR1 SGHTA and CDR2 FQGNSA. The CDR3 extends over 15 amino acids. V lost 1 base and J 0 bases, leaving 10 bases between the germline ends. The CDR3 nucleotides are TGTGCCAGCAGCTTAGACCGGGACTTCTCCTACGAGCAGTACTTC. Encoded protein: CASSLDRDFSYEQYF.

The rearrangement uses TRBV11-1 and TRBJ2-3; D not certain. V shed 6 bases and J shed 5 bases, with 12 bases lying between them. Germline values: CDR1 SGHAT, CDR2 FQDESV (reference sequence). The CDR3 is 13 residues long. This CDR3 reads CASSRKLGDTQYF. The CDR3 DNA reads TGTGCCAGCAGTAGGAAGTTGGGAGATACGCAGTATTTT.

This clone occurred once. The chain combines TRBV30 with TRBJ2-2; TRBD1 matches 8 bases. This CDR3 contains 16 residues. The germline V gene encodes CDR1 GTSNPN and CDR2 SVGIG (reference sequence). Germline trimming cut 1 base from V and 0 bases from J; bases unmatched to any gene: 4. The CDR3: CAWSARDRTNTGELFF. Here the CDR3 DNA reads TGTGCCTGGAGTGCCCGGGACAGGACGAACACCGGGGAGCTGTTTTTT.

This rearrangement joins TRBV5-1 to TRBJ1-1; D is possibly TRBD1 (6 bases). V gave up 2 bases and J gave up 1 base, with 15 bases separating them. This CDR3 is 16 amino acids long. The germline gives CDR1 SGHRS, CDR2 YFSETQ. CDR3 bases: TGCGCCAGCAGCTTCCTTGACAGGTCGGCGAACACTGAAGCTTTCTTT. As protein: CASSFLDRSANTEAFF.

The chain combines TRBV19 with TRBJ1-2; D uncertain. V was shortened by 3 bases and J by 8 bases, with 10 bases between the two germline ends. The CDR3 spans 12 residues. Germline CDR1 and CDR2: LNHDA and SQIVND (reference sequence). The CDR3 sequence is CASSIDLAGYTF. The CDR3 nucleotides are TGTGCCAGTAGTATCGACCTTGCGGGCTACACCTTC.

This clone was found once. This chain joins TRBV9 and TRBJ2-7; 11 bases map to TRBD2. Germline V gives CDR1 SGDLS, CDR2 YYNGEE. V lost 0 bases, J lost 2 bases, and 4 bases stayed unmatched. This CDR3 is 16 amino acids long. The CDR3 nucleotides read TGTGCCAGCAGCGTAGGGGCGACTAGCGGGACCTACGAGCAGTACTTC. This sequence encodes CASSVGATSGTYEQYF.

This chain's CDR3 is CASSLQGMGETQYF. CDR3 sequence (DNA): TGTGCCAGCTCACTCCAGGGCATGGGGGAGACCCAGTACTTC. The chain recombines TRBV18 with TRBJ2-5; a possible D gene is TRBD1 (5 bases). This CDR3 comprises 14 residues. The V end lost 4 bases, the J end lost 5 bases, and 14 bases lay between the germline ends. Germline CDR1 reads KGHSH; CDR2 reads LQKENI.

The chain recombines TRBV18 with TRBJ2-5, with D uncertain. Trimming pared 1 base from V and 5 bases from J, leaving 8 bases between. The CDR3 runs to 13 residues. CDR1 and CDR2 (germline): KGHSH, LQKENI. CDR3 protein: CASSPQTVETQYF. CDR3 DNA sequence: TGTGCCAGCTCACCACAAACCGTTGAGACCCAGTACTTC.

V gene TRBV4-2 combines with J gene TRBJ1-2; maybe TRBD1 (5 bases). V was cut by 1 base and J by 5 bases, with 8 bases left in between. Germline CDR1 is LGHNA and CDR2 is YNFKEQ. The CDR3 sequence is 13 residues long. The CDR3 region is CASSQGGGYGYTF. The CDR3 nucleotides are TGTGCCAGCAGCCAAGGGGGCGGGTATGGCTACACCTTC.

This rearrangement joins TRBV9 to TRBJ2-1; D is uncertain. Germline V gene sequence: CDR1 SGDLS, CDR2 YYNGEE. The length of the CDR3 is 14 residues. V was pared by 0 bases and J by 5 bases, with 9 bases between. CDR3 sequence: CASSVEVRNNEQFF. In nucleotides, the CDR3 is TGTGCCAGCAGCGTAGAGGTGAGGAACAATGAGCAGTTCTTC.

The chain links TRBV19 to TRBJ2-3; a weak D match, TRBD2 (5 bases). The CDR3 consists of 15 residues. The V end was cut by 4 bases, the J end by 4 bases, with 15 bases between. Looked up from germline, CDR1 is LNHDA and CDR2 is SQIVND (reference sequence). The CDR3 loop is CASSRPGISADTQYF. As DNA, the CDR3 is TGTGCCAGTAGTAGACCGGGAATATCGGCAGATACGCAGTATTTT.

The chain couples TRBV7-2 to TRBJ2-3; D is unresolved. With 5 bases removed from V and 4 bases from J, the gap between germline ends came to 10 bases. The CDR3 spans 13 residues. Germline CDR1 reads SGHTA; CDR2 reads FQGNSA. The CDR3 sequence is CASSPPTSDTQYF. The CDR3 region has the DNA TGTGCCAGCAGCCCCCCGACATCAGATACGCAGTATTTT. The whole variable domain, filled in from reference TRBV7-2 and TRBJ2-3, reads GAGVSQSPSNKVTEKGKDVELRCDPISGHTALYWYRQSLGQGLEFLIYFQGNSAPDKSGLPSDRFSAERTGGSVSTLTIQRTQQEDSAVYLCASSPPTSDTQYFGPGTRLTVL.

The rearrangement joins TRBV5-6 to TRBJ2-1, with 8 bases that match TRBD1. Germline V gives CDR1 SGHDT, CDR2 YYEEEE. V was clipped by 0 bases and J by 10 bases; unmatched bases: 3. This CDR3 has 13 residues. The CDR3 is CASSLGQGREQFF. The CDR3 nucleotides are TGTGCCAGCAGCTTGGGACAGGGGAGGGAGCAGTTCTTC.